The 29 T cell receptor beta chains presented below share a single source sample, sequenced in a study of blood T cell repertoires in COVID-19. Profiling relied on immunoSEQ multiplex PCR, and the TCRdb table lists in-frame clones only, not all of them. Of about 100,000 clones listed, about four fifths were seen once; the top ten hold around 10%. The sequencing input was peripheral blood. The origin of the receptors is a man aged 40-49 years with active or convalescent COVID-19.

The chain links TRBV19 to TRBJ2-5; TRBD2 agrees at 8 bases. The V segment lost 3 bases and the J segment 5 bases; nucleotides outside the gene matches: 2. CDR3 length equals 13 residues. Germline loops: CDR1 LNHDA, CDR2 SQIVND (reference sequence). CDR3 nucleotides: TGTGCCAGTAGTATTCCTAGCGGGGAGACCCAGTACTTC. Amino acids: CASSIPSGETQYF.

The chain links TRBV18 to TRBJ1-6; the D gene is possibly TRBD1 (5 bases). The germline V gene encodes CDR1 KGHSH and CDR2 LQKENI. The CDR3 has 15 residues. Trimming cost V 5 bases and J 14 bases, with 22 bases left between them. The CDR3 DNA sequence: TGTGCCAGCTCAGAAGGGACTCCCCGTTTGGAGGCCCTCCACTTT. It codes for CASSEGTPRLEALHF.

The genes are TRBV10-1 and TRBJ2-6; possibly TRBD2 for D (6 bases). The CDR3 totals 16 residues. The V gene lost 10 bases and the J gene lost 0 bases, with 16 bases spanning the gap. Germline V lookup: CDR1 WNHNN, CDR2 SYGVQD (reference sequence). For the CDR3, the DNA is TGCGCCAACCAGGACGCGGGAAGCTCTGGGGCCAACGTCCTGACTTTC. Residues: CANQDAGSSGANVLTF.

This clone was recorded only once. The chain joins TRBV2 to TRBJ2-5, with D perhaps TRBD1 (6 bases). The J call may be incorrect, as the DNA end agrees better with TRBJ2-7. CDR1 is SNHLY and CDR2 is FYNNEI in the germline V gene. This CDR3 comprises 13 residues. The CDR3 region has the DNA TGTGCCAGCAGCTACAGGGTTACCTACGAGCAGTACTTC. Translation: CASSYRVTYEQYF.

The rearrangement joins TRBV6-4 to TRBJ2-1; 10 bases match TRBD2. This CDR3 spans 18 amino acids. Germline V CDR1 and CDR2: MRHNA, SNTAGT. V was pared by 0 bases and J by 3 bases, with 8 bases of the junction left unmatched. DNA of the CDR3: TGTGCCAGCAGTGACTCGCTTAATAGCGGGGGGAACTACAATGAGCAGTTCTTC. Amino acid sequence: CASSDSLNSGGNYNEQFF.

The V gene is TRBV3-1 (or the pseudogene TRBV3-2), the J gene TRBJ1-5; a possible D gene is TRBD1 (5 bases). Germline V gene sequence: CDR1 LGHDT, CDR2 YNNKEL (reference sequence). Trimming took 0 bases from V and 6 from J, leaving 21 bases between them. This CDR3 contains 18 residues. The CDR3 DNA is TGTGCCAGCAGCCAAGATGGCCCGGTATTGAGGGGAGGTCAGCCCCAGCATTTT. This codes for CASSQDGPVLRGGQPQHF.

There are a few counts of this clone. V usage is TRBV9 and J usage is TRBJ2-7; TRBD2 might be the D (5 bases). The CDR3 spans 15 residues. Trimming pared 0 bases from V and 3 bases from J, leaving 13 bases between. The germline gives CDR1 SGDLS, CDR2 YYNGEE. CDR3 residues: CASSVASGGFYEQYF. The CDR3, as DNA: TGTGCCAGCAGCGTAGCGTCAGGAGGCTTCTACGAGCAGTACTTC.

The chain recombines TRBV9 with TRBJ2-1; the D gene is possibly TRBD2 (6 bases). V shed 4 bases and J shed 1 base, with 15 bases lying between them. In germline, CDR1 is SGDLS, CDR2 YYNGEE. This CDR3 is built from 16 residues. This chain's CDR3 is CASSPSTGTSYNEQFF. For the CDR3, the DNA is TGTGCCAGCAGCCCGAGTACCGGGACTTCCTACAATGAGCAGTTCTTC.

This chain's CDR3 is CASSRPGPSEQYF. For the CDR3, the DNA is TGTGCCAGCAGCCGCCCGGGTCCCAGCGAGCAGTACTTC. This chain connects TRBV13 to TRBJ2-7, with D unclear. Per the germline V gene, CDR1 is PRHDT and CDR2 is FYEKMQ (reference sequence). Trimming stripped 5 bases from V and 6 bases from J, with 14 bases between. The length of the CDR3 is 13 residues.

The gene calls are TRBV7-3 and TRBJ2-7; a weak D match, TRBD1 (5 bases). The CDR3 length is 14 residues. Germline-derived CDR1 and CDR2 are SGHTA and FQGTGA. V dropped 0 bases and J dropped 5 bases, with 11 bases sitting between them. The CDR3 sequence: CASSLTGQTDEQYF. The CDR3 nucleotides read TGTGCCAGCAGCTTAACTGGACAAACCGACGAGCAGTACTTC. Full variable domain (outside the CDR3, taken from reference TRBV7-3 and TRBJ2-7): GAGVSQTPSNKVTEKGKYVELRCDPISGHTALYWYRQSLGQGPEFLIYFQGTGAADDSGLPNDRFFAVRPEGSVSTLKIQRTERGDSAVYLCASSLTGQTDEQYFGPGTRLTVT.

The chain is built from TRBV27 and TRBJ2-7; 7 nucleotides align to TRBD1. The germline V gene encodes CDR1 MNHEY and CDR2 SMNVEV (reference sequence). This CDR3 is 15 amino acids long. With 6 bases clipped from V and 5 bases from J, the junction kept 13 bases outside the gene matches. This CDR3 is CASRAVWQGVDEQYF. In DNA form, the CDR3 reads TGTGCCAGCAGGGCGGTTTGGCAGGGGGTCGACGAGCAGTACTTC.

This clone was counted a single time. The chain's CDR3 is CASGPGQGFGEQFF. The CDR3 DNA follows: TGTGCCAGCGGTCCGGGACAGGGATTCGGTGAGCAGTTCTTC. The chain employs TRBV6-5 and TRBJ2-1; 9 bases align to TRBD1. The germline gives CDR1 MNHEY, CDR2 SVGAGI. Unmatched junction bases numbered 11, after V lost 8 bases and J lost 9 bases. The CDR3 consists of 14 residues.

CDR3 DNA sequence: TGTGCCAGCAGCTCCGCCGGGACAGGGGGTACTCAGCCCCAGCATTTT. This gives the protein CASSSAGTGGTQPQHF. The chain has TRBV7-2 and TRBJ1-5; 11 bases align to TRBD1. This CDR3 contains 16 residues. From germline, CDR1 is SGHTA and CDR2 FQGNSA. V shed 4 bases, J shed 6 bases, and the junction held 8 bases outside the gene matches.

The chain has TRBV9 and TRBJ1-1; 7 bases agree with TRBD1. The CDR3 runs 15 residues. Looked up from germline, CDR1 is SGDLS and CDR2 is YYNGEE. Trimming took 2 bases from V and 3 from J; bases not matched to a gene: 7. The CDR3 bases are TGTGCCAGCAGCGTGACAGACAGGGTTGACACTGAAGCTTTCTTT. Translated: CASSVTDRVDTEAFF.

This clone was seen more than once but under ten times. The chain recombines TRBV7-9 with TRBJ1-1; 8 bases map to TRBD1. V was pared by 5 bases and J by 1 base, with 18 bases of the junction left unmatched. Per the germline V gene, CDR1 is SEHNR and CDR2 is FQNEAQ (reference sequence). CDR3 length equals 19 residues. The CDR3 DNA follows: TGTGCCAGCAGCCCGGCGGTACGGGACAGGAAACCTCGGAACACTGAAGCTTTCTTT. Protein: CASSPAVRDRKPRNTEAFF.

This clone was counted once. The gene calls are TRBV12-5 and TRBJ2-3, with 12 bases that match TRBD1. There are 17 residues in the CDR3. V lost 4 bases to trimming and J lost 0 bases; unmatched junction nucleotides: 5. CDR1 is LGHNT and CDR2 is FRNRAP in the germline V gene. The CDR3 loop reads CASGSGQGAISTDTQYF. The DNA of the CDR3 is TGTGCTAGTGGTTCGGGACAGGGGGCGATAAGCACAGATACGCAGTATTTT.

The DNA for the CDR3 is TGTGCCAGCAGTTACACCACTTCCAATCAGCCCCAGCATTTT. It is translated as CASSYTTSNQPQHF. V gene TRBV6-5 combines with J gene TRBJ1-5, with D unclear. This CDR3 comprises 14 residues. Germline V gives CDR1 MNHEY, CDR2 SVGAGI. Trimming shortened V by 2 bases and J by 3 bases, and 8 bases separated the two germline ends.

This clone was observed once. CDR3 DNA: TGTGCCAGCAGCTGGGGGACAGAAGTTAACACTGAAGCTTTCTTT. Protein: CASSWGTEVNTEAFF. The chain is built from TRBV7-9 and TRBJ1-1; 7 bases map to TRBD1. The CDR3 runs 15 residues. V lost 4 bases and J lost 2; bases outside the gene matches: 7. Germline V lookup: CDR1 SEHNR, CDR2 FQNEAQ (reference sequence). The entire variable domain, with the rest obtained from reference TRBV7-9 and TRBJ1-1, is as follows: DTGVSQNPRHKITKRGQNVTFRCDPISEHNRLYWYRQTLGQGPEFLTYFQNEAQLEKSRLLSDRFSAERPKGSFSTLEIQRTEQGDSAMYLCASSWGTEVNTEAFFGQGTRLTVV.

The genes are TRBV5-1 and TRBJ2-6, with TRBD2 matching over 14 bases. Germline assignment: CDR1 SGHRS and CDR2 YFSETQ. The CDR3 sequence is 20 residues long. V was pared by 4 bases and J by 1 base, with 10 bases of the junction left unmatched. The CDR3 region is CASSPTSGGASGSGANVLTF. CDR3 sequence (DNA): TGCGCCAGCAGCCCGACTAGCGGGGGGGCCTCCGGGTCTGGGGCCAACGTCCTGACTTTC.

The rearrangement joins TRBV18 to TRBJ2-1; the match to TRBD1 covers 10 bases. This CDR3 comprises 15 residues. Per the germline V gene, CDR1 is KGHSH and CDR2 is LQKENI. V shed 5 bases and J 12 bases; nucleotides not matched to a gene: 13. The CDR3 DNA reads TGTGCCAGCTCAGTTCCGGGACAGGGGAGAAAGGGGCAGTTCTTC. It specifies CASSVPGQGRKGQFF.

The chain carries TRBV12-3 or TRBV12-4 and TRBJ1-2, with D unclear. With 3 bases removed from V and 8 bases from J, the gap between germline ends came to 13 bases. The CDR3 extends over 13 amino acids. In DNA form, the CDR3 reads TGTGCCAGCAGTTTGAAGAGGGCTGGAGGCTACACCTTC. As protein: CASSLKRAGGYTF.

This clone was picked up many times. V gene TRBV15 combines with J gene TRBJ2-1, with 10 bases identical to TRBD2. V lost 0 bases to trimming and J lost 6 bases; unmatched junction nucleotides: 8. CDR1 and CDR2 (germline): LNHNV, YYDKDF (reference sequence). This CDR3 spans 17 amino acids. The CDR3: CATSRDLSSGGLNEQFF. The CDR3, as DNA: TGTGCCACCAGCAGAGATCTTTCTAGCGGGGGCCTCAATGAGCAGTTCTTC.

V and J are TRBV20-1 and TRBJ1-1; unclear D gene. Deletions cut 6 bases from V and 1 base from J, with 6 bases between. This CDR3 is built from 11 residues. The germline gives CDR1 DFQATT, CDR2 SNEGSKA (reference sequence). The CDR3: CSATPNTEAFF. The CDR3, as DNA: TGCAGTGCAACACCGAACACTGAAGCTTTCTTT.

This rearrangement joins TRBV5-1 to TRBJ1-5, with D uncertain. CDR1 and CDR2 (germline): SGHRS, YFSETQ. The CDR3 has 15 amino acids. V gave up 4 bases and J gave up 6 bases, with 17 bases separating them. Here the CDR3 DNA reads TGCGCCAGCAGCCTAGACCCGGGGTCGAGTCAGCCCCAGCATTTT. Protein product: CASSLDPGSSQPQHF.

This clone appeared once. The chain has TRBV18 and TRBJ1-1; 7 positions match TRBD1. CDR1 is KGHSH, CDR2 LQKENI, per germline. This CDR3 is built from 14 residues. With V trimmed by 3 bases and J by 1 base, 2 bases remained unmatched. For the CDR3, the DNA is TGTGCCAGCTCACCCGACAGGGCGAACACTGAAGCTTTCTTT. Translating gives CASSPDRANTEAFF.

The CDR3, as DNA: TGTGCCAGCAGTCGGACCAGGGACGAGCAGTACTTC. Translated: CASSRTRDEQYF. The rearrangement joins TRBV6-6 to TRBJ2-7, with D possibly being TRBD1 (5 bases). Germline loops: CDR1 MNHNY, CDR2 SVGAGI (reference sequence). Deletions cut 5 bases from V and 5 bases from J, with 10 bases between. This CDR3 region has 12 residues.

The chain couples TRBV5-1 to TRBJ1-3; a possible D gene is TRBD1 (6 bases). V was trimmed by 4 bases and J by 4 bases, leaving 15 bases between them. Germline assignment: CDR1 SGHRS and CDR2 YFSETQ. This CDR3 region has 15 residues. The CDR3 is CASSITGSRGNTIYF. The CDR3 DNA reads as TGCGCCAGCAGCATTACAGGGTCCAGAGGAAACACCATATATTTT.

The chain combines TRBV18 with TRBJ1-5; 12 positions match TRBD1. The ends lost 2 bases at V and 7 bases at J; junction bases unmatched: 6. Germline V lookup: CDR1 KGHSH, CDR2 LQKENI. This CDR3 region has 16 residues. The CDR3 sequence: CASSPGTGGEGQPQHF. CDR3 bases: TGTGCCAGCTCACCAGGGACAGGGGGCGAGGGGCAGCCCCAGCATTTT.

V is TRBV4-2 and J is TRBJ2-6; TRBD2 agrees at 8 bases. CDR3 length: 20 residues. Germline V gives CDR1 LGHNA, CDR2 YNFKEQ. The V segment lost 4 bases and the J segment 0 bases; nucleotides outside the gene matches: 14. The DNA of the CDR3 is TGTGCCAGCAGCCCGACAGAAGCGGGGGAGGTAACCTCTGGGGCCAACGTCCTGACTTTC. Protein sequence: CASSPTEAGEVTSGANVLTF.